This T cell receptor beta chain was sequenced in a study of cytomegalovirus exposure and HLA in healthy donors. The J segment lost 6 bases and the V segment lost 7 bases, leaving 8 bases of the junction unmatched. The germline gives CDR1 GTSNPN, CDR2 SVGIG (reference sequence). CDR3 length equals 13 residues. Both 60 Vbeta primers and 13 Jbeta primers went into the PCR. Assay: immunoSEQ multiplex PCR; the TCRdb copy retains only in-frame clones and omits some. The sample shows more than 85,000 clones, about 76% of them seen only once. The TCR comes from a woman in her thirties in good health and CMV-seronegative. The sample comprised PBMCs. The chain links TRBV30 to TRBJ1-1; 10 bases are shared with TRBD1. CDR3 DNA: TGTGCCTCAACCGGGACAGGGGATGCTGAAGCTTTCTTT. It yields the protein CASTGTGDAEAFF.